The 23 T cell receptor beta chains below were found in one sample sequenced in a study of tumor T cells in aggressive B-cell lymphoma. This table comes from immunoSEQ multiplex PCR, and its TCRdb copy is limited to in-frame clones, with some not included. The table lists about 4,600 clones, over 70% of them singletons. The sequencing sample was made of tumor tissue. The receptors derive from an adult with diffuse large B cell lymphoma.

This clone was seen once. The chain links TRBV27 to TRBJ1-2; a possible D gene is TRBD1 (5 bases). Germline V gene data show CDR1 as MNHEY and CDR2 as SMNVEV (reference sequence). V was clipped by 5 bases and J by 7 bases, with 20 bases between them. The CDR3 is 15 amino acids. The CDR3 DNA sequence: TGTGCCAGCAGTCCCCGGGACTCGGGAAGCGGTGGCTACACCTTC. Its translation is CASSPRDSGSGGYTF.

As for this clone: Germline and junction disagree at one end, which may indicate a read error. V usage is TRBV28 and J usage is TRBJ2-7, with TRBD1 matching over 8 bases. Germline values: CDR1 MDHEN, CDR2 SYDVKM. CDR3 length equals 13 residues. For the CDR3, the DNA is TGTGCCGGCAGTCGACAGGGGATCAACGAGCAGTACTTC. This encodes CAGSRQGINEQYF.

This clone was recorded a few times. The chain carries TRBV20-1 and TRBJ1-1, with D uncertain. This CDR3 is 10 amino acids long. Per germline, CDR1 DFQATT and CDR2 SNEGSKA (reference sequence). CDR3 loop: CSTRGTEAFF. The CDR3 DNA sequence: TGCAGCACCCGAGGGACTGAAGCTTTCTTT.

The chain recombines TRBV11-3 with TRBJ2-1, with 9 bases identical to TRBD1. This CDR3 has 15 residues. Trimming took 5 bases from V and 6 from J; bases not matched to a gene: 8. The germline CDR1 and CDR2 sequences are SGHNT and YENEEA. The CDR3: CASSPPGQGRNEQFF. DNA of the CDR3: TGTGCCAGCAGCCCCCCGGGACAGGGACGCAATGAGCAGTTCTTC.

The chain combines TRBV7-2 with TRBJ2-6, with TRBD1 matching 8 bases. CDR1 SGHTA and CDR2 FQGNSA come from the germline V gene. The CDR3 length is 18 residues. With 5 bases clipped from V and 2 bases from J, the junction kept 11 bases outside the gene matches. As DNA, the CDR3 is TGTGCCAGCAGCCCACTACGTCAGGGGGCGGCTGGGGCCAACGTCCTGACTTTC. Protein: CASSPLRQGAAGANVLTF.

V usage is TRBV30 and J usage is TRBJ2-2; no clear D. This CDR3 has 12 residues. Trimming removed 3 bases at V and 3 bases at J, with 5 bases between. Germline lookup yields CDR1 GTSNPN and CDR2 SVGIG (reference sequence). CDR3 amino acids: CAWSSYTGELFF. CDR3 nucleotide sequence: TGTGCCTGGAGCTCGTACACCGGGGAGCTGTTTTTT.

Only a few counts were recorded for this clone. The chain has TRBV14 and TRBJ1-4; 8 bases agree with TRBD1. V was clipped by 7 bases and J by 7 bases; unmatched bases: 11. Germline CDR1 SGHDN, CDR2 FVKESK. This CDR3 has 15 amino acids. CDR3 amino acids: CASTTSDRVSEKLFF. For the CDR3, the DNA is TGTGCCAGCACCACCTCGGACAGGGTGAGTGAAAAACTGTTTTTT.

V usage is TRBV6-1 and J usage is TRBJ1-3; 7 bases align to TRBD1. Germline trimming cut 7 bases from V and 4 bases from J; bases unmatched to any gene: 10. Germline V gene lookup returns CDR1 MNHNS and CDR2 SASEGT. The CDR3 contains 15 residues. The CDR3 here is CASTPGGRRGNTIYF. DNA of the CDR3: TGTGCCAGCACCCCAGGGGGGCGTCGGGGAAACACCATATATTTT.

The chain employs TRBV5-1 and TRBJ2-5; 8 bases fit TRBD2. V lost 1 base, J lost 5 bases, and 7 bases stayed unmatched. The CDR3 length is 15 residues. Germline loops: CDR1 SGHRS, CDR2 YFSETQ. The CDR3 DNA reads TGCGCCAGCAGCTTGTCAGCGGGGGAAGGGGAGACCCAGTACTTC. This sequence encodes CASSLSAGEGETQYF.

The chain employs TRBV4-1 and TRBJ1-2; 10 positions agree with TRBD1. With V trimmed by 0 bases and J by 7 bases, 5 bases remained unmatched. Germline loops: CDR1 MGHRA, CDR2 YSYEKL. This CDR3 contains 15 residues. CDR3: CASSQEIGQGVGYTF. DNA for the CDR3: TGCGCCAGCAGCCAAGAAATTGGACAGGGGGTTGGCTACACCTTC.

This rearrangement joins TRBV27 to TRBJ2-3; D might be TRBD1 (6 bases). Germline values: CDR1 MNHEY, CDR2 SMNVEV (reference sequence). Between the trimmed V and J ends, which lost 5 bases and 0 bases, there was a span of 24 bases. CDR3 length: 19 residues. The CDR3 DNA reads TGTGCCAGCAGTGGACCCGGGGACATCGCCAAGATTAGCACAGATACGCAGTATTTT. Its protein product is CASSGPGDIAKISTDTQYF.

The V and J genes are TRBV6-5 and TRBJ2-1; D is ambiguous. The length of the CDR3 is 14 residues. Trimming took 7 bases from V and 8 from J, leaving 18 bases between them. The germline CDR1 and CDR2 sequences are MNHEY and SVGAGI. The CDR3 sequence is CASITDTPPYEQFF. The CDR3 DNA reads TGTGCCAGCATTACCGACACCCCTCCCTATGAGCAGTTCTTC.

In its sample, this clone was seen a few times. The gene calls are TRBV7-9 and TRBJ1-4, with 10 bases that match TRBD1. The CDR3 totals 14 residues. V shed 4 bases, J shed 6 bases, and the junction held 2 bases outside the gene matches. CDR1 is SEHNR, CDR2 FQNEAQ, per germline (reference sequence). This CDR3 is CASSSGTGDEKLFF. CDR3 nucleotides: TGTGCCAGCAGCTCCGGGACAGGGGATGAAAAACTGTTTTTT. Supplemented by reference TRBV7-9 and TRBJ1-4, the full variable domain reads DTGVSQNPRHKITKRGQNVTFRCDPISEHNRLYWYRQTLGQGPEFLTYFQNEAQLEKSRLLSDRFSAERPKGSFSTLEIQRTEQGDSAMYLCASSSGTGDEKLFFGSGTQLSVL.

The V gene is TRBV28, the J gene TRBJ1-3, with 8 bases that match TRBD1. The CDR3 has 15 residues. In germline, CDR1 is MDHEN, CDR2 SYDVKM. Germline trimming cut 5 bases from V and 7 bases from J; bases unmatched to any gene: 10. The DNA for the CDR3 is TGTGCCAGCAGTCCGGGGACAGGCCCTTATAACACCATATATTTT. This gives the protein CASSPGTGPYNTIYF.

The rearrangement uses TRBV5-1 and TRBJ1-1; tentatively, D is TRBD1 (5 bases). The CDR3 sequence is 15 residues long. From germline, CDR1 is SGHRS and CDR2 YFSETQ. V lost 4 bases to trimming and J lost 2 bases, with 15 bases between them. The CDR3 loop reads CASSLGPRSNTEAFF. In nucleotides, the CDR3 is TGCGCCAGCAGCCTGGGGCCCAGGTCCAACACTGAAGCTTTCTTT.

This clone turned up a few times. V is TRBV28 and J is TRBJ2-7, with 10 bases aligning to TRBD2. V lost 4 bases and J lost 0; bases outside the gene matches: 0. Germline V gene lookup returns CDR1 MDHEN and CDR2 SYDVKM. The length of the CDR3 is 14 residues. The CDR3 reads CASSSSGSSYEQYF. The CDR3 DNA reads as TGTGCCAGCAGTTCTAGCGGGAGCTCCTACGAGCAGTACTTC.

This clone was detected once. The chain is built from TRBV5-1 and TRBJ2-2; TRBD1 is a possible D gene (6 bases). V was pared by 2 bases and J by 1 base, with 12 bases between. This CDR3 is built from 16 residues. Germline V CDR1 and CDR2: SGHRS, YFSETQ. In nucleotides, the CDR3 is TGCGCCAGCAGCTTAAGGACAGTGATGAACACCGGGGAGCTGTTTTTT. It is translated as CASSLRTVMNTGELFF.

Comments on this clone: One junction end disagrees with the germline gene, perhaps due to a read error. The CDR3 bases are TGTGCCAGCAGTTTTGAGGTGAGGTTGGACTTC. Residues: CASSFEVRLDF. The chain employs TRBV28 and TRBJ2-7; D call uncertain. This CDR3 spans 11 amino acids. Germline V lookup: CDR1 MDHEN, CDR2 SYDVKM.

The chain carries TRBV28 and TRBJ1-5; TRBD1 is a possible D gene (5 bases). The germline V gene encodes CDR1 MDHEN and CDR2 SYDVKM. Deletions cut 0 bases from V and 2 bases from J, with 8 bases between. This CDR3 is 15 amino acids long. Here the CDR3 reads CASSLWGEGNQPQHF. The CDR3 coding sequence is TGTGCCAGCAGTTTATGGGGGGAGGGCAATCAGCCCCAGCATTTT.

The J gene is TRBJ1-2, the V gene TRBV7-2; tentative D call: TRBD1 (5 bases). The CDR3 has 13 amino acids. Germline V CDR1 and CDR2: SGHTA, FQGNSA. V lost 5 bases, J lost 5 bases, and 12 bases lay in between. The CDR3 is CASSPWGIYGYTF. CDR3 bases: TGTGCCAGCAGCCCCTGGGGCATATATGGCTACACCTTC. Supplemented by reference TRBV7-2 and TRBJ1-2, the full variable domain reads GAGVSQSPSNKVTEKGKDVELRCDPISGHTALYWYRQSLGQGLEFLIYFQGNSAPDKSGLPSDRFSAERTGGSVSTLTIQRTQQEDSAVYLCASSPWGIYGYTFGSGTRLTVV.

This clone was counted only a few times. The gene calls are TRBV7-9 and TRBJ2-2, with D perhaps matching TRBD2 (6 bases). Germline CDR1 is SEHNR and CDR2 is FQNEAQ (reference sequence). The CDR3 runs 15 residues. Trimming removed 2 bases at V and 4 bases at J, with 11 bases between. Here the CDR3 reads CASSLRGASTGELFF. The CDR3 DNA sequence: TGTGCCAGCAGCTTACGCGGGGCCAGCACCGGGGAGCTGTTTTTT.

CDR3 nucleotide sequence: TGCGCCAGCAGCTTGGGACGGGACACTGAAGCTTTCTTT. Translating gives CASSLGRDTEAFF. The genes are TRBV5-1 and TRBJ1-1, with D uncertain. Per the germline V gene, CDR1 is SGHRS and CDR2 is YFSETQ. The ends were cut back, 0 bases at V and 3 bases at J, with 6 bases in the middle. The CDR3 sequence is 13 residues long. Filled out from reference TRBV5-1 and TRBJ1-1, the complete variable domain reads KAGVTQTPRYLIKTRGQQVTLSCSPISGHRSVSWYQQTPGQGLQFLFEYFSETQRNKGNFPGRFSGRQFSNSRSEMNVSTLELGDSALYLCASSLGRDTEAFFGQGTRLTVV.

The genes are TRBV6-4 and TRBJ1-5; D unresolved. This CDR3 is built from 13 residues. V shed 6 bases and J shed 0 bases, with 6 bases lying between them. Germline assignment: CDR1 MRHNA and CDR2 SNTAGT. The CDR3 region is CASSGDSNQPQHF. The CDR3 DNA reads TGTGCCAGCAGCGGGGATAGCAATCAGCCCCAGCATTTT.